This is a list of T cell receptor beta chains from one sample in a study of T cell responses to AZD1222 COVID-19 vaccine. Assay used: immunoSEQ multiplex PCR; TCRdb lists only in-frame clones, some missing. The data show over 130,000 clones, around 93% seen once. The input for sequencing was peripheral blood, taken on day 0 of AZD1222 vaccination. The receptors were sampled from an adult in good health. CDR3s leave out the opening cysteine and the closing phenylalanine or tryptophan.

v_call	j_call	cdr3_aa
TRBV25-1	TRBJ1-1	ASSEKRAF
TRBV9	TRBJ1-2	ASSAGDGSYGYT
TRBV6-2/TRBV6-3	TRBJ1-4	ASSPGTATATNEKLF
TRBV7-9	TRBJ2-1	ASSFRQGTYNEQF
TRBV9	TRBJ1-2	ASSVGSVQGVGYT
TRBV4-2	TRBJ1-1	ASSQESAEDRYLNTEAF
TRBV7-4	TRBJ1-5	ASSHWGASQPQH
TRBV2	TRBJ1-2	ASRPDRVEGYT
TRBV6-6	TRBJ1-5	ASSYTINQPQH
TRBV7-9	TRBJ2-7	ASSRSSGDYEQY
TRBV5-1	TRBJ2-1	ASSSGQGRGNEQF
TRBV7-9	TRBJ2-1	ASSRTSGGNEQF
TRBV19	TRBJ2-1	ASSSLAGVGNEQF
TRBV5-8	TRBJ1-4	ASSSGTLNEKLF
TRBV24-1	TRBJ2-5	ATSDFGASGAQETQY
TRBV7-2	TRBJ1-5	ASSLVSDQPQH
TRBV5-1	TRBJ1-1	ASSSDIDSTEAF
TRBV2	TRBJ1-2	ASSEATGDYGYT
TRBV10-3	TRBJ1-5	AISDRGIGNQPQH
TRBV24-1	TRBJ2-5	ATSDPLAGLETQY
TRBV6-5	TRBJ1-6	ASDGGPYSPLH
TRBV12-3/TRBV12-4	TRBJ1-2	ASSSRQGAGYT
TRBV27	TRBJ1-3	ASSLQGNGNTIY
TRBV27	TRBJ1-6	ASSVTGDYNSPLH
TRBV6-1	TRBJ2-7	ASSESGIFGQY
TRBV7-6	TRBJ2-1	ASSLLASAEYNEQF
TRBV30	TRBJ2-2	AWNLLNTGELF
TRBV5-5	TRBJ2-3	ASSLGLGTDTQY
TRBV5-1	TRBJ2-7	ASSLRRGLSYEQY
TRBV15	TRBJ2-7	ATSVRVGYEQY
TRBV5-6	TRBJ2-7	ASSLTHPRDRTTYEQY
TRBV5-1	TRBJ1-6	ASSLDSNNSPLH
TRBV5-6	TRBJ2-1	ASRPGGTGDYNEQF
TRBV9	TRBJ1-4	ASSVDGFNEKLF
TRBV7-9	TRBJ2-1	ASSASGTGDNEQF
TRBV27	TRBJ1-6	ASSLSMGTGNSPLH
TRBV5-4	TRBJ2-5	ASSSKAGQETQY
TRBV19	TRBJ1-2	ASSIGRERSYGYT
TRBV11-2	TRBJ1-4	ASSLGGQGYEKLF
TRBV19	TRBJ2-1	ASSPRDSGNEQF
TRBV5-1	TRBJ2-7	ASRSGPPYEQY
TRBV7-9	TRBJ1-3	ASSAGNTIY
TRBV15	TRBJ2-5	ATSREGLFQETQY
TRBV7-2	TRBJ2-7	ASSLAGAGISYEQY
TRBV2	TRBJ2-4	ASSEFRGGRVAKNIQY